A selection of T cell receptor beta chains follows, all from one sample in a study of post-analysis software for immune sequencing data. TCRdb redid the calling of the PCR reads with MiXCR, one entry per CDR3 protein. The table records 350,000 to 500,000 distinct CDR3 sequences, 30% to 40% of them present only once. The sample comprised blood. The receptors come from a girl aged 2-10 years with multiple sclerosis. Each CDR3 is given with its conserved first and last residue. D genes are given only for firm matches. Clone size is not always given. Where it is, it says once, few, many or a class for expanded clones.

d_gene: NA
j_gene: TRBJ2-7
abundance: NA
v_gene: TRBV7-6
CDR3nt: TGTGCCAGCAGCTTAGGGGTCACCTACGAGCAGTACTTC
CDR3aa: CASSLGVTYEQYF

d_gene: NA
j_gene: TRBJ1-1
abundance: NA
v_gene: TRBV6-5
CDR3nt: TGTGCCAGCAGTTACAGAGGCAGAGTAAAAGCTTTCTTT
CDR3aa: CASSYRGRVKAFF

d_gene: TRBD1
j_gene: TRBJ2-2
abundance: NA
v_gene: TRBV9
CDR3nt: TGTGCCAGCAGCGACAGGCGGACAGGGGCGAACACCGGGGAGCTGTTTTTT
CDR3aa: CASSDRRTGANTGELFF

d_gene: NA
j_gene: TRBJ1-4
abundance: NA
v_gene: TRBV20-1
CDR3nt: TGCAGTGCTCTGAGGATTGCAACTAATGAAAAACTGTTTTTT
CDR3aa: CSALRIATNEKLFF

d_gene: NA
j_gene: TRBJ2-1
abundance: few
v_gene: TRBV5-4
CDR3nt: TGTGCCAGCAGCTTTGCTGGGGCGAACAATGAGCAGTTCTTC
CDR3aa: CASSFAGANNEQFF

d_gene: TRBD2
j_gene: TRBJ2-5
abundance: many
v_gene: TRBV6-1
CDR3nt: TGTGCCAGCAGTGAACTGGGTCGGGGGGGCTTGGAGACCCAGTACTTC
CDR3aa: CASSELGRGGLETQYF

d_gene: NA
j_gene: TRBJ2-7
abundance: few
v_gene: TRBV11-2
CDR3nt: TGTGCCAGCAGCTCGAGGGGGGGTCCCTCCCCCGAGCAGTACTTC
CDR3aa: CASSSRGGPSPEQYF

d_gene: NA
j_gene: TRBJ2-1
abundance: few
v_gene: TRBV6-2/TRBV6-3
CDR3nt: TGTGCCAGCAGTTACATAGGGTTAAATGAGCAGTTCTTC
CDR3aa: CASSYIGLNEQFF

d_gene: NA
j_gene: TRBJ1-1
abundance: NA
v_gene: TRBV29-1
CDR3nt: TGCAGCGTGGGACTCAGGGAAGGGACTGAAGCTTTCTTT
CDR3aa: CSVGLREGTEAFF

d_gene: NA
j_gene: TRBJ2-5
abundance: few
v_gene: TRBV5-1
CDR3nt: TGCGCCAGCAGCCCAGGGACATCCCCCACGGAGACCCAGTACTTC
CDR3aa: CASSPGTSPTETQYF

d_gene: NA
j_gene: TRBJ1-2
abundance: once
v_gene: TRBV6-5
CDR3nt: TGTGCCAGCAGTTCGGCCCTAAGGGCGGTCTGCTATGGCTACACCTTC
CDR3aa: CASSSALRAVCYGYTF

d_gene: TRBD1
j_gene: TRBJ2-7
abundance: NA
v_gene: TRBV20-1
CDR3nt: TGCAGTGCTAGGGAGCCTGGGACAGGGACCAACGAGCAGTACTTC
CDR3aa: CSAREPGTGTNEQYF

d_gene: TRBD1
j_gene: TRBJ2-1
abundance: NA
v_gene: TRBV29-1
CDR3nt: TGCAGCGGGACAGGGTACAATGAGCAGTTCTTC
CDR3aa: CSGTGYNEQFF

d_gene: TRBD1
j_gene: TRBJ1-1
abundance: NA
v_gene: TRBV7-3
CDR3nt: TGTGCCAGCAGCTTACGACTAATCTACAGGGGGGTCGCTGAAGCTTTCTTT
CDR3aa: CASSLRLIYRGVAEAFF

d_gene: NA
j_gene: TRBJ2-3
abundance: NA
v_gene: TRBV7-2
CDR3nt: TGTGCCAGCAGCCTTACGGTGGATACGCAGTATTTT
CDR3aa: CASSLTVDTQYF

d_gene: TRBD1
j_gene: TRBJ2-5
abundance: NA
v_gene: TRBV5-6
CDR3nt: TGTGCCAGCAGCCTCACCAGGGGGCCCCAAGAGACCCAGTACTTC
CDR3aa: CASSLTRGPQETQYF

d_gene: TRBD2
j_gene: TRBJ2-6
abundance: NA
v_gene: TRBV11-1
CDR3nt: TGTGCCGGCAGCTTAAATTCCCCACAGAAAGCGGGAGGGCCTTATGGGGCCAACGTCCTGACTTTC
CDR3aa: CAGSLNSPQKAGGPYGANVLTF

d_gene: NA
j_gene: TRBJ1-2
abundance: NA
v_gene: TRBV19
CDR3nt: TGTGCCAGTAAGGTGGGGATGGGGAAGAACTATGGCTACACCTTC
CDR3aa: CASKVGMGKNYGYTF